These 27 T cell receptor beta chains originate from one sample sequenced in a study of blood T cell repertoires in COVID-19. Data came from immunoSEQ multiplex PCR; TCRdb stores just in-frame clones and leaves some out. Among some 110,000 clones listed, around 83% were seen once. The source material was PBMCs or T cells enriched from blood (not recorded which). These receptors all stem from a woman in her twenties or thirties who had recovered from COVID-19.

The chain recombines TRBV5-1 with TRBJ2-2, with D possibly TRBD1 on 5 matching bases. Germline CDR1 reads SGHRS; CDR2 reads YFSETQ. The CDR3 length is 15 residues. V was clipped by 6 bases and J by 1 base, with 13 bases between them. The CDR3 DNA is TGCGCCAGCAACTTATGGCAGGGGAACACCGGGGAGCTGTTTTTT. It translates to CASNLWQGNTGELFF.

The sample holds a few counts of this clone. This rearrangement joins TRBV25-1 to TRBJ1-1; no firm D call. The CDR3 extends over 16 amino acids. Germline V CDR1 and CDR2: MGHDK, SYGVNS. Trimming cost V 0 bases and J 1 base, with 12 bases left between them. CDR3 residues: CASSEYAAAGNTEAFF. The CDR3 DNA reads TGTGCCAGCAGTGAATATGCTGCAGCAGGGAACACTGAAGCTTTCTTT.

The V call is TRBV18, the J call TRBJ1-6, with TRBD1 matching over 10 bases. With 2 bases clipped from V and 8 bases from J, the junction kept 9 bases outside the gene matches. The V gene's germline CDR1 is KGHSH and CDR2 LQKENI. The CDR3 spans 17 residues. CDR3 bases: TGTGCCAGCTCACCATGGACCCGGGACAGGGGCCATTCACCCCTCCACTTT. Amino acid sequence: CASSPWTRDRGHSPLHF.

This clone was seen once. The chain couples TRBV5-4 to TRBJ2-5; D unclear. The ends were cut back, 4 bases at V and 1 base at J, with 11 bases in the middle. CDR1 and CDR2 (germline): SGHNT, YYREEE (reference sequence). The CDR3 consists of 14 residues. DNA of the CDR3: TGTGCCAGCAGCCTTGCTGGGCCCCAAGAGACCCAGTACTTC. This gives the protein CASSLAGPQETQYF.

CDR3: CASSQPGTSGDMYEQYF. CDR3 DNA: TGTGCCAGCAGCCAACCTGGGACTAGCGGGGACATGTACGAGCAGTACTTC. The rearrangement uses TRBV3-1 (or the pseudogene TRBV3-2) and TRBJ2-7; 13 positions match TRBD2. The V gene's germline CDR1 is LGHDT and CDR2 YNNKEL (reference sequence). J gave up 4 bases and V 2 bases, and 8 bases lay outside the gene matches. The CDR3 covers 17 residues.

The rearrangement links TRBV10-2 to TRBJ1-1; no reliable D call. This CDR3 is built from 13 residues. Between the trimmed V and J ends, which lost 7 bases and 4 bases, there was a span of 13 bases. Germline CDR1 WSHSY, CDR2 SAAADI. The CDR3 sequence is CASKQNSGTEAFF. The CDR3 DNA sequence: TGCGCCAGCAAACAAAACTCGGGCACTGAAGCTTTCTTT.

The rearrangement uses TRBV19 and TRBJ2-5; 8 nucleotides match TRBD1. Germline V CDR1 and CDR2: LNHDA, SQIVND (reference sequence). The CDR3 runs to 15 residues. V gave up 6 bases and J gave up 5 bases; unmatched junction bases: 11. The DNA of the CDR3 is TGTGCCAGTAGCCGACTCGGACAGGGAAGGGAGACCCAGTACTTC. This translates into CASSRLGQGRETQYF.

The chain employs TRBV7-2 and TRBJ2-2; 11 nucleotides line up with TRBD2. This CDR3 is built from 19 residues. Germline V gives CDR1 SGHTA, CDR2 FQGNSA. Trimming cost V 4 bases and J 1 base; bases outside gene matches: 11. CDR3 sequence (DNA): TGTGCCAGCAGCTCCTCGAGACCGGGACTAGCGGTGAACACCGGGGAGCTGTTTTTT. Protein product: CASSSSRPGLAVNTGELFF. The full variable domain, completed using reference TRBV7-2 and TRBJ2-2, is GAGVSQSPSNKVTEKGKDVELRCDPISGHTALYWYRQSLGQGLEFLIYFQGNSAPDKSGLPSDRFSAERTGGSVSTLTIQRTQQEDSAVYLCASSSSRPGLAVNTGELFFGEGSRLTVL.

V is TRBV30 and J is TRBJ2-7, with 11 nucleotides matching TRBD1. Germline V gene lookup returns CDR1 GTSNPN and CDR2 SVGIG (reference sequence). The CDR3 sequence is 13 residues long. Trimming took 1 base from V and 6 from J; bases not matched to a gene: 2. The CDR3 loop is CAWSGDRGFEQYF. The CDR3 nucleotides are TGTGCCTGGAGTGGGGACAGGGGGTTCGAGCAGTACTTC.

The chain links TRBV7-9 to TRBJ2-3; D not certain. CDR1 and CDR2 from the germline V gene are SEHNR and FQNEAQ (reference sequence). Trimming cost V 4 bases and J 6 bases, with 5 bases left between them. This CDR3 has 11 amino acids. The CDR3 DNA sequence: TGTGCCAGCAGCTCCGTGGATACGCAGTATTTT. It codes for CASSSVDTQYF.

This chain uses TRBV24-1 with TRBJ1-1; TRBD1 aligns across 7 bases. The CDR3 contains 15 residues. Germline V lookup: CDR1 KGHDR, CDR2 SFDVKD. Trimming removed 5 bases from V and 0 bases from J; junction bases left unmatched: 5. Written as DNA, the CDR3 is TGTGCCACCAGTGGGCCGGGACAGCTGAACACTGAAGCTTTCTTT. This sequence encodes CATSGPGQLNTEAFF.

The V call is TRBV12-2, the J call TRBJ2-1; the table's D gene call, TRBD2, was not cross checked with the DNA. TRBV12-2 is a recognized pseudogene. The CDR3 is made up of 17 amino acids. The CDR3 DNA is TGTGCAAGTCCCCGGCTTAGCCCGCGGGAGGGCCGGAATGAGCAGTTCTTC. It specifies CASPRLSPREGRNEQFF.

The chain has TRBV6-5 and TRBJ2-1, with 9 bases aligning to TRBD2. CDR1 and CDR2 from the germline V gene are MNHEY and SVGAGI. CDR3 size: 15 residues. J was trimmed by 5 bases and V by 6 bases; bases with no gene match: 8. CDR3 region: CASSPLTSGHNEQFF. The CDR3 DNA is TGTGCCAGCAGCCCCCTGACTAGCGGTCACAATGAGCAGTTCTTC.

The V and J genes are TRBV10-3 and TRBJ2-7; 9 bases align to TRBD1. Germline V CDR1 and CDR2: ENHRY, SYGVKD. The CDR3 has 13 amino acids. The V segment lost 2 bases and the J segment 12 bases; nucleotides outside the gene matches: 8. CDR3 protein: CAISEKGQGDSYF. The CDR3 coding sequence is TGTGCCATCAGTGAGAAGGGACAGGGAGATTCGTACTTC.

The CDR3: CATSISSGGLGHEQFF. The CDR3 region has the DNA TGTGCCACCAGCATATCTAGCGGGGGCCTGGGCCATGAGCAGTTCTTC. V is TRBV15 and J is TRBJ2-1; TRBD2 matches at 10 bases. CDR1 is LNHNV and CDR2 is YYDKDF in the germline V gene (reference sequence). Trimming at V came to 4 bases and at J to 8 bases, leaving 11 bases not matched to a gene. The CDR3 is 16 residues long.

This chain joins TRBV7-2 and TRBJ2-1, with D perhaps matching TRBD2 (5 bases). Trimming cost V 5 bases and J 7 bases, with 9 bases left between them. Germline CDR1 SGHTA, CDR2 FQGNSA. This CDR3 is 12 amino acids long. CDR3 region: CASSRLANEQFF. CDR3 nucleotide sequence: TGTGCCAGCAGCCGTCTAGCAAATGAGCAGTTCTTC. The entire variable domain, with the rest obtained from reference TRBV7-2 and TRBJ2-1, is as follows: GAGVSQSPSNKVTEKGKDVELRCDPISGHTALYWYRQSLGQGLEFLIYFQGNSAPDKSGLPSDRFSAERTGGSVSTLTIQRTQQEDSAVYLCASSRLANEQFFGPGTRLTVL.

This chain connects TRBV6-5 to TRBJ1-4, with 7 bases matching TRBD1. The V and J ends lost 6 bases and 8 bases, in that order; junction bases with no gene match: 9. Germline V lookup: CDR1 MNHEY, CDR2 SVGAGI. The CDR3 loop spans 14 amino acids. The CDR3, as DNA: TGTGCCAGCAGCCAGGGGGTTACAAGGGAAAAACTGTTTTTT. Protein: CASSQGVTREKLFF.

This chain uses TRBV28 with TRBJ1-5, with D possibly being TRBD1 (5 bases). The CDR3 spans 14 residues. Germline V CDR1 and CDR2: MDHEN, SYDVKM. V was trimmed by 3 bases and J by 1 base, leaving 7 bases between them. The chain's CDR3 is CASSLGGSNQPQHF. The DNA of the CDR3 is TGTGCCAGCAGTTTGGGGGGGAGCAATCAGCCCCAGCATTTT.

The chain joins TRBV3-1 (or the pseudogene TRBV3-2) to TRBJ2-7; tentative D call: TRBD2 (5 bases). The CDR3 runs 16 residues. Germline V CDR1 and CDR2: LGHDT, YNNKEL (reference sequence). Trimming shortened V by 8 bases and J by 2 bases, and 22 bases separated the two germline ends. The CDR3 spells CASLKGDPPGTYEQYF. CDR3 DNA sequence: TGTGCCAGCTTGAAAGGTGACCCGCCCGGGACCTACGAGCAGTACTTC.

This rearrangement joins TRBV7-8 to TRBJ1-5; 8 bases are shared with TRBD1. Germline-derived CDR1 and CDR2 are SGHVS and FQNEAQ. V was clipped by 3 bases and J by 3 bases; unmatched bases: 4. This CDR3 spans 15 amino acids. CDR3 in DNA: TGTGCCAGCAGCTTGAACAGGGGGTTCAATCAGCCCCAGCATTTT. Translation gives CASSLNRGFNQPQHF.

V usage is TRBV5-6 and J usage is TRBJ1-4; maybe TRBD1 (6 bases). Trimming pared 4 bases from V and 3 bases from J, leaving 13 bases between. Germline-derived CDR1 and CDR2 are SGHDT and YYEEEE. The CDR3 runs to 15 residues. CDR3 in DNA: TGTGCCAGCAGCGAACAGGGCCAGTCTAATGAAAAACTGTTTTTT. Its protein product is CASSEQGQSNEKLFF. Complete variable domain (other parts from reference TRBV5-6 and TRBJ1-4): DAGVTQSPTHLIKTRGQQVTLRCSPKSGHDTVSWYQQALGQGPQFIFQYYEEEERQRGNFPDRFSGHQFPNYSSELNVNALLLGDSALYLCASSEQGQSNEKLFFGSGTQLSVL.

This clone was found many times. In nucleotides, the CDR3 is TGTGCCAGCAGCTTGGGGGGCAGACAATACACCGGGGAGCTGTTTTTT. Translation gives CASSLGGRQYTGELFF. The V and J genes are TRBV5-4 and TRBJ2-2; weak D call: TRBD1 (5 bases). Germline CDR1 and CDR2: SGHNT and YYREEE (reference sequence). The CDR3 is 16 residues long. The V gene lost 0 bases and the J gene lost 3 bases, with 12 bases spanning the gap.

To note about this clone: Within the sample, other DNA sequences also encode this same CDR3. CDR3 sequence: CASSYRGGQPQHF. CDR3 in DNA: TGTGCCAGCAGTTACAGGGGGGGTCAGCCCCAGCATTTT. The chain joins TRBV28 to TRBJ1-5; TRBD1 aligns across 8 bases. J lost 6 bases, V lost 4 bases, and 2 bases had no gene match. Per germline, CDR1 MDHEN and CDR2 SYDVKM. This CDR3 comprises 13 residues.

This clone has only one observation. The chain is built from TRBV11-2 and TRBJ2-3; the D gene is possibly TRBD2 (6 bases). The CDR3 has 16 amino acids. CDR1 SGHAT and CDR2 FQNNGV come from the germline V gene. The germline V and J ends were trimmed by 5 bases and 1 base, with 16 bases remaining between them. The CDR3 coding sequence is TGTGCCAGCAGCCCAAGCCCAGGAGGGCGCACAGATACGCAGTATTTT. Amino acids: CASSPSPGGRTDTQYF. Together with reference TRBV11-2 and TRBJ2-3, the CDR3 gives the full variable domain: EAGVAQSPRYKIIEKRQSVAFWCNPISGHATLYWYQQILGQGPKLLIQFQNNGVVDDSQLPKDRFSAERLKGVDSTLKIQPAKLEDSAVYLCASSPSPGGRTDTQYFGPGTRLTVL.

V and J are TRBV10-3 and TRBJ2-1; TRBD2 matches at 9 bases. Trimming cost V 6 bases and J 4 bases; bases outside gene matches: 4. The CDR3 covers 14 residues. In germline, CDR1 is ENHRY, CDR2 SYGVKD. The CDR3 bases are TGTGCCATCAGGTCGGGACTAGCTTACAATGAGCAGTTCTTC. Its protein product is CAIRSGLAYNEQFF.

This chain uses TRBV7-2 with TRBJ1-5; the match to TRBD1 covers 7 bases. The V segment lost 1 base and the J segment 6 bases; nucleotides outside the gene matches: 3. Looked up from germline, CDR1 is SGHTA and CDR2 is FQGNSA. CDR3 length equals 14 residues. The CDR3 here is CASSLGGGPQPQHF. The CDR3 DNA sequence: TGTGCCAGCAGCTTAGGAGGGGGCCCTCAGCCCCAGCATTTT.

V gene TRBV2 combines with J gene TRBJ1-5; D not certain. CDR3 length: 14 amino acids. Between the trimmed V and J ends, which lost 6 bases and 4 bases, there was a span of 13 bases. Germline assignment: CDR1 SNHLY and CDR2 FYNNEI. Written as DNA, the CDR3 is TGTGCCAGCAGGGAGGGATTTGGGAATCAGCCCCAGCATTTT. This translates into CASREGFGNQPQHF.